Sequencing of this TCR beta chain was carried out in a study of shared clonotypes between healthy human individuals. Study-wide findings and caveats: Clonotype sharing among donors likely depends on sequencing depth. Rarefaction showed that sequencing of sorted subsets was incomplete (despite large depth).

Nashville, Tennessee was home to all donors, each a Caucasian adult. TCRdb keeps only in-frame clones here, not all; method: immunoSEQ multiplex PCR. The data hold about 2.3 million clones, with 85% to 95% observed a single time. Germline CDR1 and CDR2: SGHVS and FQNEAQ. V lost 1 base to trimming and J lost 3 bases, with 13 bases between them. This CDR3 has 16 residues. With respect to this clone: Antigen: not known.

The chain is built from TRBV7-8 and TRBJ1-3, with D unclear. The source material was naive CD4+ T cells from PBMCs. Subset of the sample: CD45RA+ positively selected. The sequence was obtained from a man aged 18 to 29 in good health. Some clones in this sample may be carry-over from other donors' samples. CDR3 DNA: TGTGCCAGCAGCTTAGTAGGGCAGAGAGGTGGAAACACCATATATTTT. Translated, it gives CASSLVGQRGGNTIYF.